A single T cell receptor (beta chain) is shown here with its context. The CDR3 runs 13 residues. V shed 3 bases and J shed 6 bases, with 8 bases lying between them. The germline CDR1 and CDR2 sequences are MGHRA and YSYEKL. Here immunoSEQ multiplex PCR was the method, and the copy in TCRdb shows in-frame clones only, minus some. This sample has around 39,000 clones; roughly 85% occur once, and the top ten carry 7.5% to 10%. The record originates from a study of blood T cell repertoires in COVID-19. This rearrangement joins TRBV4-1 to TRBJ2-2; D remains ambiguous. The receptor was isolated from a man aged 55 to 69 with active COVID-19. The specimen sequenced was peripheral blood. The CDR3, as DNA: TGCGCCAGCAGCCAGCCGGTGGCCGGGGAGCTGTTTTTT. This codes for CASSQPVAGELFF.